The rows below give T cell receptor beta chains drawn from one sample of a study of blood T cell repertoires in COVID-19. Profiling relied on immunoSEQ multiplex PCR, and the TCRdb table lists in-frame clones only, not all of them. The data hold under 130,000 clones, with around 84% observed a single time. Sequenced material: peripheral blood. The receptors shown here come from a human donor in a cohort sampled during active COVID-19. CDR3s include the opening cysteine and the closing phenylalanine or tryptophan. Fields, in order: J gene, V gene, CDR3 length, CDR3 protein.

>TRBJ1-2|TRBV30|12
CAWSRDRYGYTF
>TRBJ1-5|TRBV5-1|14
CASSVEQGLGPQHF
>TRBJ1-6|TRBV5-1|17
CASSRGTGDLGGSPLHF
>TRBJ1-3|TRBV5-1|16
CASSLASATSGNTIYF
>TRBJ1-4|TRBV7-9|13
CASRRDPNEKLFF
>TRBJ1-1|TRBV2|16
CASSAEAGVGSTEAFF
>TRBJ2-1|TRBV5-4|15
CASSSGGGARNEQFF
>TRBJ2-7|TRBV19|19
CASSIVGREGSVYSYEQYF
>TRBJ2-1|TRBV3-1/TRBV3-2|18
CASSQVSRGPFHGDEQFF
>TRBJ2-3|TRBV11-2|14
CASSLVEDTDTQYF
>TRBJ2-7|TRBV7-2|11
CASSTGNEQYF
>TRBJ2-1|TRBV19|13
CASIRSGDNEQFF
>TRBJ1-2|TRBV7-8|17
CASSANERDSINYGYTF
>TRBJ1-2|TRBV5-4|14
CASSLKRQGEGYTF
>TRBJ1-2|TRBV12-3/TRBV12-4|13
CASSSSVLYGYTF
>TRBJ2-5|TRBV3-1/TRBV3-2|12
CASGISAETQYF
>TRBJ1-1|TRBV5-6|15
CASSPTGGRGTEAFF
>TRBJ1-2|TRBV5-6|14
CASKDRGRYYGYTF
>TRBJ1-1|TRBV5-1|15
CASSFEAGTRTEAFF
>TRBJ2-1|TRBV5-1|14
CASSLLGSDNEQFF
>TRBJ2-3|TRBV24-1|13
CATSVSGGEAQYF
>TRBJ1-5|TRBV7-9|15
CASSQSAGGGQPQHF
>TRBJ1-1|TRBV28|17
CASLPGGTGGRNTEAFF
>TRBJ2-7|TRBV6-5|13
CATTRDGSYEQYF
>TRBJ1-2|TRBV3-1/TRBV3-2|14
CASSQKGGRNGYTF
>TRBJ1-5|TRBV29-1|13
CSVIEGGFQPQHF
>TRBJ1-5|TRBV28|15
CASSLLGQGDQPQHF
>TRBJ2-7|TRBV5-6|15
CASSATGVRTYEQYF
>TRBJ2-3|TRBV11-2|11
CASSERDTQYF
>TRBJ1-5|TRBV20-1|12
CSASFGGQPQHF
>TRBJ2-7|TRBV19|13
CASGTAASYEQYF
>TRBJ2-5|TRBV27|20
CASSSRGQGAAGGPRETQYF
>TRBJ1-4|TRBV30|14
CAWSVGGDGEKLFF
>TRBJ2-3|TRBV4-2|18
CASSSSFPGTVGTDTQYF
>TRBJ2-1|TRBV5-6|13
CASSHDRDNEQFF
>TRBJ2-1|TRBV5-1|15
CASSLDRGRGNEQFF
>TRBJ1-3|TRBV6-5|15
CASSPWTGTGNTIYF
>TRBJ2-3|TRBV5-1|14
CASSLGQSTDTQYF
>TRBJ2-6|TRBV27|14
CASSSRSGANVLTF
>TRBJ2-7|TRBV4-2|17
CASSQDLTGTFAYEQYF
>TRBJ2-1|TRBV5-6|15
CASSLRAGGINEQFF
>TRBJ2-5|TRBV19|15
CASSTLRGDQETQYF